This entry concerns a single T cell receptor (beta chain). The protocol was immunoSEQ multiplex PCR, while the TCRdb copy is restricted to in-frame clones and leaves out a portion. The sample contains under 6,000 clones, roughly a fifth of which appear only once. The data stem from a study of sequential checkpoint blockade in melanoma. CDR3 size: 13 residues. Germline CDR1 SGDLS, CDR2 YYNGEE. With 4 bases removed from V and 3 bases from J, the gap between germline ends came to 10 bases. Regarding treatment: randomized to nivolumab then ipilimumab (arm A) or the reverse (arm B). This chain links TRBV9 with TRBJ1-2; D might be TRBD1 (5 bases). The TCR was taken from a human donor with melanoma. Source: tumor tissue (inferred from file names), taken from a patient given nivolumab and ipilimumab in sequence. Here the CDR3 DNA reads TGTGCCAGCAGCTTAGGACACTACTATGGCTACACCTTC. Translation gives CASSLGHYYGYTF.